This is a list of T cell receptor beta chains from one sample in a study of T-cell reconstitution after alpha-beta-depleted transplantation in children. TCRdb re-called the PCR reads through MiXCR, storing one row per CDR3 protein. The data show around 530,000 distinct CDR3 sequences, about 30% seen once. The sample consisted of PBMCs from the stem cell graft donor, taken from the stem cell graft. The receptors derive from a human donor who donated a stem cell graft to a child with aplastic anemia. The CDR3 runs from the conserved cysteine through the conserved F or W. D genes are given only for firm matches. Expanded clones get a size class; other rows say once, few or many, or leave the size out.

J: TRBJ2-3
D: -
V: TRBV7-8
size: -
CDR3: CASSLARLPDTQYF
DNA: TGTGCCAGCAGCTTAGCTCGACTCCCAGATACGCAGTATTTT

J: TRBJ1-1
D: -
V: TRBV7-9
size: few
CDR3: CASSLKLTEAFF
DNA: TGTGCCAGCAGCTTAAAATTAACTGAAGCTTTCTTT

J: TRBJ2-5
D: -
V: TRBV3-1
size: few
CDR3: CASSQDQKTQYF
DNA: TGTGCCAGCAGCCAAGACCAAAAGACCCAGTACTTC

J: TRBJ1-6
D: -
V: TRBV12-3/TRBV12-4
size: few
CDR3: CASSRPMSSYNSPLHF
DNA: TGTGCCAGCAGCCGTCCCATGAGCTCCTATAATTCACCCCTCCACTTT

J: TRBJ2-1
D: -
V: TRBV20-1
size: once
CDR3: CSARDRGNEQFF
DNA: TGCAGTGCTAGAGATCGAGGCAATGAGCAGTTCTTC

J: TRBJ2-5
D: TRBD1
V: TRBV18
size: once
CDR3: CASSPGDRLETQYF
DNA: TGTGCCAGCTCACCGGGGGACAGGCTCGAGACCCAGTACTTC

J: TRBJ1-1
D: -
V: TRBV5-1
size: -
CDR3: CASSWGQTEAFF
DNA: TGCGCCAGCAGCTGGGGACAAACTGAAGCTTTCTTT

J: TRBJ2-3
D: -
V: TRBV12-3/TRBV12-4
size: -
CDR3: CASSLGGEGGYTQYF
DNA: TGTGCCAGCAGTTTAGGGGGAGAAGGGGGATATACGCAGTATTTT

J: TRBJ1-4
D: -
V: TRBV15
size: -
CDR3: CATSSLGPDEKLFF
DNA: TGTGCCACCAGCAGTTTGGGGCCGGATGAAAAACTGTTTTTT

J: TRBJ2-1
D: -
V: TRBV5-1
size: few
CDR3: CASSLVGPSDEQFF
DNA: TGCGCCAGCAGCTTGGTGGGGCCAAGCGATGAGCAGTTCTTC

J: TRBJ2-3
D: -
V: TRBV18
size: few
CDR3: CASSPPPSDTQYF
DNA: TGTGCCAGCTCACCACCTCCTTCAGATACGCAGTATTTT

J: TRBJ2-1
D: -
V: TRBV3-1
size: -
CDR3: CASSQVPPEQFF
DNA: TGTGCCAGCAGCCAAGTCCCACCCGAGCAGTTCTTC

J: TRBJ2-5
D: -
V: TRBV20-1
size: many
CDR3: CSARDETQYF
DNA: TGCAGTGCTAGAGACGAGACCCAGTACTTC

J: TRBJ1-5
D: -
V: TRBV12-3/TRBV12-4
size: -
CDR3: CASRFDDISNQPQHF
DNA: TGTGCCAGCAGATTCGACGATATTAGCAATCAGCCCCAGCATTTT

J: TRBJ2-6
D: -
V: TRBV5-6
size: many
CDR3: CASSNPSGANVLTF
DNA: TGTGCCAGCAGCAATCCCTCTGGGGCCAACGTCCTGACTTTC

J: TRBJ1-1
D: -
V: TRBV18
size: few
CDR3: CASSPTGSGGSNTEAFF
DNA: TGTGCCAGCTCGCCCACAGGGTCCGGAGGGTCGAACACTGAAGCTTTCTTT

J: TRBJ2-1
D: -
V: TRBV18
size: few
CDR3: CASSGQGTHNEQFF
DNA: TGTGCCAGCTCAGGGCAAGGGACTCACAATGAGCAGTTCTTC

J: TRBJ1-2
D: -
V: TRBV28
size: -
CDR3: CASSLGSYHDTF
DNA: TGTGCCAGCAGTTTGGGGTCCTATCATGACACCTTC

J: TRBJ2-3
D: -
V: TRBV28
size: few
CDR3: CASRGGGTDTQYF
DNA: TGTGCCAGCAGGGGAGGGGGGACAGATACGCAGTATTTT

J: TRBJ1-4
D: -
V: TRBV7-2
size: few
CDR3: CASSSRNEKLFF
DNA: TGTGCCAGCAGCTCGAGGAATGAAAAACTGTTTTTT

J: TRBJ1-4
D: TRBD1
V: TRBV15
size: few
CDR3: CATSTNRGKLFF
DNA: TGTGCCACCAGCACAAACAGGGGAAAACTGTTTTTT

J: TRBJ1-1
D: -
V: TRBV7-2
size: few
CDR3: CASSLDTGGSTEAFF
DNA: TGTGCCAGCAGCTTAGATACAGGAGGGAGCACTGAAGCTTTCTTT

J: TRBJ2-6
D: -
V: TRBV4-1
size: -
CDR3: CASSQVGTKPPGANVLTF
DNA: TGCGCCAGCAGCCAAGTGGGGACAAAGCCTCCGGGGGCCAACGTCCTGACTTTC

J: TRBJ2-1
D: -
V: TRBV4-3
size: few
CDR3: CASSQDRGRGYNEQFF
DNA: TGCGCCAGCAGCCAAGATCGGGGGCGCGGGTACAATGAGCAGTTCTTC

J: TRBJ2-7
D: -
V: TRBV7-2
size: -
CDR3: CASRVTTYYEQYF
DNA: TGTGCCAGCAGGGTAACTACGTACTACGAGCAGTACTTC

J: TRBJ2-7
D: -
V: TRBV3-1
size: many
CDR3: CASSQYGGGLYEQYF
DNA: TGTGCCAGCAGCCAATACGGCGGCGGTCTGTACGAGCAGTACTTC

J: TRBJ2-7
D: TRBD2
V: TRBV19
size: -
CDR3: CASSDSGRSEQYF
DNA: TGTGCCAGTAGTGATAGCGGGAGGAGCGAGCAGTACTTC

J: TRBJ1-1
D: -
V: TRBV4-3
size: -
CDR3: CASSQVPGYMNTEAFF
DNA: TGCGCCAGCAGCCAAGTACCGGGCTACATGAACACTGAAGCTTTCTTT

J: TRBJ2-5
D: -
V: TRBV19
size: -
CDR3: CASSIYPGTQETQYF
DNA: TGTGCCAGTAGTATTTATCCGGGGACCCAAGAGACCCAGTACTTC

J: TRBJ2-7
D: -
V: TRBV28
size: -
CDR3: CATEGGSYEQYF
DNA: TGTGCCACCGAGGGGGGATCCTACGAGCAGTACTTC

J: TRBJ2-5
D: -
V: TRBV24-1
size: -
CDR3: CATATEYQETQYF
DNA: TGTGCCACCGCCACAGAGTACCAAGAGACCCAGTACTTC